These 30 T cell receptor beta chains were sequenced from one sample in a study of T cell changes during pregnancy in multiple sclerosis. Profiling relied on immunoSEQ multiplex PCR, and the TCRdb table lists in-frame clones only, not all of them. This table holds around 50,000 clones, 92% found once. Sequences were derived from CD4+ T cells from peripheral blood mononuclear cells, sampled after pregnancy. The source is a female donor in good health, enrolled as a control in a pregnancy study.

The rearrangement uses TRBV5-6 and TRBJ1-1, with 8 bases identical to TRBD1. V shed 0 bases and J 2 bases; nucleotides not matched to a gene: 9. The V gene's germline CDR1 is SGHDT and CDR2 YYEEEE. This CDR3 is 17 amino acids long. The CDR3 DNA reads as TGTGCCAGCAGCTTGGTGGTGGCGACAGGGGCCAACACTGAAGCTTTCTTT. Translated: CASSLVVATGANTEAFF.

The V gene is TRBV5-4, the J gene TRBJ1-4, with TRBD1 matching over 9 bases. The CDR3 is 17 residues long. From germline, CDR1 is SGHNT and CDR2 YYREEE (reference sequence). After removal of 4 bases from V and 3 bases from J, the junction contained 10 bases not matched to a gene. CDR3 sequence reads: CASSRYADRGPNEKLFF. CDR3 sequence (DNA): TGTGCCAGCAGCAGATACGCGGACAGGGGACCTAATGAAAAACTGTTTTTT.

This clone was seen a handful of times. The chain has TRBV28 and TRBJ2-1, with TRBD2 identical over 11 bases. The CDR3 has 15 amino acids. Germline V gene data show CDR1 as MDHEN and CDR2 as SYDVKM. After removal of 5 bases from V and 15 bases from J, the junction contained 15 bases not matched to a gene. CDR3 loop: CASSPLGLAGLLRFF. The CDR3 coding sequence is TGTGCCAGCAGTCCCCTCGGACTAGCGGGTCTTTTAAGGTTCTTC.

V gene TRBV30 combines with J gene TRBJ1-2; perhaps TRBD1 as D (6 bases). This CDR3 is built from 14 residues. Between the trimmed V and J ends, which lost 2 bases and 4 bases, there was a span of 14 bases. The germline V gene encodes CDR1 GTSNPN and CDR2 SVGIG (reference sequence). The CDR3, as DNA: TGTGCCTGGAGTAAAACAGGGATAGGCTATGGCTACACCTTC. Its translation is CAWSKTGIGYGYTF.

V and J are TRBV6-5 and TRBJ2-7, with D perhaps matching TRBD2 (5 bases). Germline V gene lookup returns CDR1 MNHEY and CDR2 SVGAGI. The CDR3 extends over 14 amino acids. V dropped 4 bases and J dropped 3 bases, with 13 bases sitting between them. The chain's CDR3 is CASSSPITSYEQYF. CDR3 nucleotide sequence: TGTGCCAGCAGTTCCCCAATTACTAGCTACGAGCAGTACTTC.

The chain carries TRBV5-1 and TRBJ2-6, with a weak D call TRBD1 (5 bases). V gave up 4 bases and J gave up 0 bases, with 14 bases separating them. Germline V lookup: CDR1 SGHRS, CDR2 YFSETQ. CDR3 length equals 17 residues. CDR3 sequence: CASSRGHTNSGANVLTF. CDR3 sequence (DNA): TGCGCCAGCAGCAGGGGCCATACGAACTCTGGGGCCAACGTCCTGACTTTC.

The rearrangement links TRBV11-1 to TRBJ2-1; TRBD2 aligns across 8 bases. From germline, CDR1 is SGHAT and CDR2 FQDESV (reference sequence). The CDR3 sequence is 13 residues long. V trimming: 5 bases; J trimming: 8 bases; junction bases outside the gene matches: 5. As DNA, the CDR3 is TGTGCCAGCAGCCCCCAGACTAGCGATGAGCAGTTCTTC. It translates to CASSPQTSDEQFF. The variable domain in full, with the rest retrieved from reference TRBV11-1 and TRBJ2-1, is EAEVAQSPRYKITEKSQAVAFWCDPISGHATLYWYRQILGQGPELLVQFQDESVVDDSQLPKDRFSAERLKGVDSTLKIQPAELGDSAMYLCASSPQTSDEQFFGPGTRLTVL.

V is TRBV6-1 and J is TRBJ1-5; D perhaps matches TRBD1 (5 bases). V was trimmed by 6 bases and J by 5 bases, leaving 11 bases between them. Germline CDR1 and CDR2: MNHNS and SASEGT. CDR3 length: 13 amino acids. CDR3 loop: CASRRGGYQPQHF. The CDR3 bases are TGTGCCAGCAGACGGGGGGGGTATCAGCCCCAGCATTTT.

The chain carries TRBV29-1 and TRBJ2-7; D possibly corresponds to TRBD2 (6 bases). Germline CDR1 and CDR2: SQVTM and ANQGSEA. This CDR3 is built from 12 residues. Trimming shortened V by 5 bases and J by 6 bases, and 14 bases separated the two germline ends. In DNA form, the CDR3 reads TGCAGCGTTCGGGAGTATACGGCCGAGCAGTACTTC. Its protein product is CSVREYTAEQYF.

The chain employs TRBV5-4 and TRBJ1-5; TRBD1 is a possible D gene (6 bases). Germline V gives CDR1 SGHNT, CDR2 YYREEE (reference sequence). This CDR3 spans 14 amino acids. V shed 0 bases and J shed 2 bases, with 6 bases lying between them. The CDR3 reads CASSLEGGNQPQHF. The CDR3 DNA is TGTGCCAGCAGCTTGGAGGGGGGCAATCAGCCCCAGCATTTT.

The genes are TRBV7-2 and TRBJ2-5; 12 positions match TRBD2. The V and J ends lost 4 bases and 7 bases, in that order; junction bases with no gene match: 4. CDR1 is SGHTA, CDR2 FQGNSA, per germline. The length of the CDR3 is 14 residues. CDR3 region: CASSSRLAGATQYF. CDR3 in DNA: TGTGCCAGCAGCTCTAGACTAGCGGGGGCGACCCAGTACTTC.

This chain joins TRBV4-1 and TRBJ1-2; 10 bases map to TRBD1. This CDR3 comprises 14 residues. J gave up 9 bases and V 5 bases, and 9 bases lay outside the gene matches. CDR1 and CDR2 (germline): MGHRA, YSYEKL. The CDR3 is CASSVDRGEMSYTF. In nucleotides, the CDR3 is TGCGCCAGCAGCGTGGACAGGGGGGAAATGAGCTACACCTTC.

The chain couples TRBV21-1 to TRBJ1-1. TRBV21-1 is termed a pseudogene. The CDR3 spans 14 residues. The CDR3 DNA follows: TGTGCCAGCAGCAAAGTGGAGGGTAACACTGAAGCTTTCTTT. It encodes CASSKVEGNTEAFF.

This clone was seen only a few times. V is TRBV7-2 and J is TRBJ2-1, with D perhaps TRBD2 (6 bases). Per germline, CDR1 SGHTA and CDR2 FQGNSA. The V and J ends lost 4 bases and 5 bases respectively, with 9 bases between them. The length of the CDR3 is 13 residues. In nucleotides, the CDR3 is TGTGCCAGCAGCTGGGGGGAGAACAATGAGCAGTTCTTC. Translating it yields CASSWGENNEQFF.

This rearrangement joins TRBV18 to TRBJ1-3; D unclear. The V gene's germline CDR1 is KGHSH and CDR2 LQKENI. The V gene lost 6 bases and the J gene lost 0 bases, with 12 bases spanning the gap. There are 15 residues in the CDR3. This CDR3 reads CASSPLGDSGNTIYF. The DNA of the CDR3 is TGTGCCAGCTCTCCCCTCGGGGACTCTGGAAACACCATATATTTT.

J is TRBJ1-2 and V is TRBV28; D perhaps matches TRBD1 (6 bases). CDR3 size: 16 residues. Germline V gene data show CDR1 as MDHEN and CDR2 as SYDVKM. Trimming pared 8 bases from V and 8 bases from J, leaving 27 bases between. CDR3 nucleotide sequence: TGTGCCAGCCCCTCGTCGGGGGGGCAAGGGGTGGAGGGCTACACCTTC. This gives the protein CASPSSGGQGVEGYTF.

This clone turned up a few times. This chain joins TRBV30 and TRBJ1-1, with 8 bases aligning to TRBD1. Germline V gives CDR1 GTSNPN, CDR2 SVGIG (reference sequence). The length of the CDR3 is 14 residues. The V gene end was trimmed by 4 bases and the J gene end by 6 bases; junction bases not matched to a gene: 10. The CDR3 DNA sequence: TGTGCCTGGAATATCAAGGCAGGGGGCTCTGAAGCTTTCTTT. The encoded protein is CAWNIKAGGSEAFF.

This clone appeared a single time. The chain combines TRBV28 with TRBJ2-3, with D unclear. Trimming removed 2 bases at V and 7 bases at J, with 16 bases between. The germline V gene has CDR1 MDHEN and CDR2 SYDVKM. The CDR3 runs to 15 residues. CDR3 sequence: CASSLQQATRNTQYF. For the CDR3, the DNA is TGTGCCAGCAGTTTACAGCAGGCCACTCGGAATACGCAGTATTTT.

The V gene is TRBV6-6, the J gene TRBJ2-7; D remains ambiguous. Trimming pared 2 bases from V and 0 bases from J, leaving 8 bases between. The germline V gene has CDR1 MNHNY and CDR2 SVGAGI (reference sequence). The CDR3 length is 14 residues. CDR3 loop: CASSYGQSSYEQYF. The CDR3 bases are TGTGCCAGCAGTTACGGGCAGAGCTCCTACGAGCAGTACTTC.

The chain uses TRBV6-4 and TRBJ2-7; 11 bases agree with TRBD2. CDR3 length equals 16 residues. J gave up 2 bases and V 7 bases, and 10 bases lay outside the gene matches. Germline V lookup: CDR1 MRHNA, CDR2 SNTAGT. The CDR3 DNA reads as TGTGCCAGCATTAGGACTAGCGGGTCTGATACCTACGAGCAGTACTTC. This encodes CASIRTSGSDTYEQYF.

This CDR3 is CASSGNREKGIEAFF. DNA of the CDR3: TGTGCCAGCAGCGGCAACAGGGAGAAGGGTATTGAAGCTTTCTTT. The genes are TRBV5-4 and TRBJ1-1; D perhaps matches TRBD1 (6 bases). Trimming removed 4 bases at V and 7 bases at J, with 20 bases between. This CDR3 comprises 15 residues. Germline-derived CDR1 and CDR2 are SGHNT and YYREEE (reference sequence). Drawing the rest from reference TRBV5-4 and TRBJ1-1, the complete variable domain is ETGVTQSPTHLIKTRGQQVTLRCSSQSGHNTVSWYQQALGQGPQFIFQYYREEENGRGNFPPRFSGLQFPNYSSELNVNALELDDSALYLCASSGNREKGIEAFFGQGTRLTVV.

This clone came up once. The rearrangement links TRBV27 to TRBJ2-7, with TRBD1 matching 10 bases. CDR3 size: 13 residues. V lost 7 bases to trimming and J lost 6 bases; unmatched junction nucleotides: 6. Germline loops: CDR1 MNHEY, CDR2 SMNVEV (reference sequence). CDR3 DNA sequence: TGTGCCAGCACCCGGGACAGGGGACTCGAGCAGTACTTC. Translation gives CASTRDRGLEQYF.

The chain has TRBV7-9 and TRBJ2-2, with D unresolved. From germline, CDR1 is SEHNR and CDR2 FQNEAQ (reference sequence). The CDR3 loop spans 17 amino acids. Trimming took off 7 bases at V and 0 bases at J, with 18 bases between the two ends. This CDR3 reads CASTSKFRGSNTGELFF. As DNA, the CDR3 is TGTGCCAGCACCTCGAAGTTTCGCGGTTCGAACACCGGGGAGCTGTTTTTT.

J is TRBJ1-2 and V is TRBV7-9; 9 bases are shared with TRBD1. This CDR3 contains 13 residues. V was pared by 6 bases and J by 6 bases, with 5 bases of the junction left unmatched. CDR1 is SEHNR and CDR2 is FQNEAQ in the germline V gene (reference sequence). The CDR3 loop reads CASRLQGANGYTF. DNA for the CDR3: TGTGCCAGCAGGTTACAGGGGGCGAATGGCTACACCTTC.

The chain is built from TRBV2 and TRBJ2-3; 8 nucleotides line up with TRBD1. The CDR3 is 15 residues long. V dropped 6 bases and J dropped 5; count of bases not matched to a gene: 10. CDR1 and CDR2 (germline): SNHLY, FYNNEI. The DNA of the CDR3 is TGTGCCAGCAGGCAATACAGGGGGTCTGGAGATACGCAGTATTTT. This translates into CASRQYRGSGDTQYF.

The chain combines TRBV11-3 with TRBJ2-2, with 9 bases matching TRBD2. The V segment lost 5 bases and the J segment 7 bases; nucleotides outside the gene matches: 8. This CDR3 is 15 amino acids long. From germline, CDR1 is SGHNT and CDR2 YENEEA. CDR3: CASSPLAGEVGELFF. DNA for the CDR3: TGTGCCAGCAGCCCATTAGCGGGAGAAGTCGGGGAGCTGTTTTTT.

The genes are TRBV19 and TRBJ1-1; 7 bases are shared with TRBD1. Germline loops: CDR1 LNHDA, CDR2 SQIVND (reference sequence). The CDR3 consists of 15 residues. The J segment lost 1 base and the V segment lost 4 bases, leaving 6 bases of the junction unmatched. The CDR3 here is CASSTPAGGNTEAFF. The CDR3 nucleotides read TGTGCCAGTAGTACCCCCGCAGGGGGGAACACTGAAGCTTTCTTT. Combining the CDR3 with reference TRBV19 and TRBJ1-1 gives the whole variable domain DGGITQSPKYLFRKEGQNVTLSCEQNLNHDAMYWYRQDPGQGLRLIYYSQIVNDFQKGDIAEGYSVSREKKESFPLTVTSAQKNPTAFYLCASSTPAGGNTEAFFGQGTRLTVV.

V and J are TRBV6-1 and TRBJ1-6, with TRBD1 matching over 8 bases. V was clipped by 6 bases and J by 7 bases; unmatched bases: 2. Germline V gene data show CDR1 as MNHNS and CDR2 as SASEGT. The CDR3 is made up of 13 amino acids. The CDR3 bases are TGTGCCAGCAGAGACAGGGGAAATTCACCCCTCCACTTT. Its protein is CASRDRGNSPLHF.

The V gene is TRBV5-8, the J gene TRBJ2-7; D is possibly TRBD1 (5 bases). Per germline, CDR1 SGHTS and CDR2 YDEGEE. This CDR3 has 11 residues. Trimming removed 0 bases from V and 8 bases from J, with 6 bases in between. The DNA for the CDR3 is TGTGCCAGCAGCTTGGCAGGGAAGCAGTACTTC. Encoded protein: CASSLAGKQYF.

The chain has TRBV19 and TRBJ1-1; no reliable D call. V dropped 4 bases and J dropped 3 bases, with 9 bases sitting between them. This CDR3 region has 13 residues. The germline V gene has CDR1 LNHDA and CDR2 SQIVND (reference sequence). The CDR3 sequence: CASSSHSYTEAFF. For the CDR3, the DNA is TGTGCCAGTAGTAGTCACAGCTACACTGAAGCTTTCTTT.